Presented here are 24 T cell receptor beta chains from one specimen sequenced in a study of T cells after yellow fever vaccination. A single record per CDR3 protein comes from TCRdb applying MiXCR to the 5' RACE reads. The sample records hundreds of thousands of distinct CDR3 sequences, about 13% being singletons. This sample comprised PBMCs, obtained on the day of the yellow fever booster vaccination. The receptor source for this set is a man aged 25 to 45 who received the YFV17D yellow fever vaccine.

This clonotype was seen a handful of times. The gene calls are TRBV24-1 and TRBJ1-3; D is uncertain. The CDR3 runs to 13 residues. Germline CDR1 KGHDR, CDR2 SFDVKD. Trimming took 4 bases from V and 0 from J, leaving 3 bases between them. CDR3: CATSETSGNTIYF. The CDR3 nucleotides are TGTGCCACCAGTGAGACCTCTGGAAACACCATATATTTT.

This clonotype turned up a few times. This chain links TRBV7-2 with TRBJ2-3; weak D call: TRBD1 (6 bases). V gave up 5 bases and J gave up 2 bases, with 14 bases separating them. Per germline, CDR1 SGHTA and CDR2 FQGNSA. The CDR3 length is 15 residues. The CDR3 region is CASSPKTGNTDTQYF. CDR3 DNA sequence: TGTGCCAGCAGCCCGAAGACAGGAAACACAGATACGCAGTATTTT.

The gene calls are TRBV3-1 and TRBJ2-1; TRBD2 agrees at 7 bases. The CDR3 has 14 residues. Germline CDR1 and CDR2: LGHDT and YNNKEL (reference sequence). The J segment lost 13 bases and the V segment lost 4 bases, leaving 13 bases of the junction unmatched. The CDR3 sequence: CASSLLSGGDLQFF. The DNA of the CDR3 is TGTGCCAGCAGCCTATTGTCGGGGGGTGACCTTCAGTTCTTC.

The chain uses TRBV28 and TRBJ2-1; no clear D. V was clipped by 5 bases and J by 8 bases, with 7 bases between them. CDR1 MDHEN and CDR2 SYDVKM come from the germline V gene. This CDR3 has 11 amino acids. CDR3 amino acids: CASSPWDEQFF. The CDR3 nucleotides read TGTGCCAGCAGTCCCTGGGATGAGCAGTTCTTC.

This rearrangement joins TRBV9 to TRBJ2-1; tentative D call: TRBD2 (7 bases). Trimming stripped 0 bases from V and 4 bases from J, with 14 bases between. CDR1 and CDR2 (germline): SGDLS, YYNGEE. This CDR3 is built from 16 residues. Written as DNA, the CDR3 is TGTGCCAGCAGCGTAGGGTCGGGGGGCGCGTACAATGAGCAGTTCTTC. It is translated as CASSVGSGGAYNEQFF.

The table lists this clonotype with many counts. The chain has TRBV29-1 and TRBJ2-5, with D possibly being TRBD1 (5 bases). The CDR3 has 14 residues. CDR1 and CDR2 (germline): SQVTM, ANQGSEA. Between the trimmed V and J ends, which lost 7 bases and 5 bases, there was a span of 20 bases. The CDR3 region is CSAKLGTRVETQYF. CDR3 nucleotides: TGCAGCGCCAAGCTTGGCACCAGGGTGGAGACCCAGTACTTC.

This clonotype was picked up many times. The chain employs TRBV20-1 and TRBJ2-3, with TRBD1 as a possible D gene (6 bases). The germline V and J ends were trimmed by 5 bases and 2 bases, with 17 bases remaining between them. The germline V gene encodes CDR1 DFQATT and CDR2 SNEGSKA (reference sequence). The CDR3 runs 15 residues. CDR3 protein: CSAAPTGGYTDTQYF. CDR3 DNA: TGCAGTGCTGCCCCGACAGGCGGGTACACAGATACGCAGTATTTT.

In this sample, this clonotype turned up a few times. V and J are TRBV12-3 or TRBV12-4 and TRBJ2-2, with 15 bases identical to TRBD2. The V gene end was trimmed by 5 bases and the J gene end by 10 bases; junction bases not matched to a gene: 5. The CDR3 is made up of 15 amino acids. CDR3: CASSPGTSGRMELFF. In DNA, the CDR3 is TGTGCCAGCAGTCCAGGGACTAGCGGGAGGATGGAGCTGTTTTTT.

The rearrangement uses TRBV10-3 and TRBJ2-7; 9 bases fit TRBD2. Germline V CDR1 and CDR2: ENHRY, SYGVKD. CDR3 length equals 13 residues. The ends lost 10 bases at V and 4 bases at J; junction bases unmatched: 8. Here the CDR3 reads CASRTSVAYEQYF. Here the CDR3 DNA reads TGTGCCAGTCGGACTAGCGTGGCATACGAGCAGTACTTC.

This clonotype has a handful of counts. J is TRBJ2-7 and V is TRBV3-1, with D possibly TRBD2 on 5 matching bases. In germline, CDR1 is LGHDT, CDR2 YNNKEL (reference sequence). The V gene lost 10 bases and the J gene lost 0 bases, with 16 bases spanning the gap. The CDR3 contains 14 residues. CDR3 DNA: TGTGCCACCCGACGGGGTGGCGGCTCCTACGAGCAGTACTTC. Its protein is CATRRGGGSYEQYF.

This clonotype has ten or more counts. DNA for the CDR3: TGTGCCAGCTCACCGGACAGACAAGAGACCCAGTACTTC. The encoded protein is CASSPDRQETQYF. The genes are TRBV18 and TRBJ2-5, with D possibly TRBD1 on 6 matching bases. Germline CDR1 KGHSH, CDR2 LQKENI. There are 13 residues in the CDR3. Trimming shortened V by 3 bases and J by 2 bases, and 7 bases separated the two germline ends. Filled out from reference TRBV18 and TRBJ2-5, the complete variable domain reads NAGVMQNPRHLVRRRGQEARLRCSPMKGHSHVYWYRQLPEEGLKFMVYLQKENIIDESGMPKERFSAEFPKEGPSILRIQQVVRGDSAAYFCASSPDRQETQYFGPGTRLLVL.

The V gene is TRBV7-2, the J gene TRBJ2-7, with TRBD1 identical over 9 bases. Unmatched junction bases numbered 6, after V lost 2 bases and J lost 4 bases. CDR3 length: 15 residues. Germline CDR1 and CDR2: SGHTA and FQGNSA. CDR3 in DNA: TGTGCCAGCAGCTTACGGACAGGGGAAAAATACGAGCAGTACTTC. The encoded protein is CASSLRTGEKYEQYF.

This clonotype was seen repeatedly, ten times or more. J is TRBJ2-1 and V is TRBV20-1; D gene ambiguous. The CDR3 is made up of 12 amino acids. Germline V gene sequence: CDR1 DFQATT, CDR2 SNEGSKA (reference sequence). V lost 0 bases and J lost 12, with 12 bases in between. DNA of the CDR3: TGCAGTGCTAGAGACCTCAGGCAATGGCAGTTCTTC. Its translation: CSARDLRQWQFF.

The rearrangement joins TRBV15 to TRBJ1-4, with TRBD1 matching 7 bases. From germline, CDR1 is LNHNV and CDR2 YYDKDF (reference sequence). The CDR3 covers 15 residues. J lost 8 bases, V lost 1 base, and 7 bases had no gene match. The CDR3 nucleotides are TGTGCCACCAGCAGAGGAGGGGGACAGAAAGAAAAACTGTTTTTT. Encoded protein: CATSRGGGQKEKLFF.

The V gene is TRBV7-2, the J gene TRBJ2-7; 10 bases match TRBD2. Germline V gene data show CDR1 as SGHTA and CDR2 as FQGNSA. There are 15 residues in the CDR3. Trimming at V came to 1 base and at J to 4 bases, leaving 4 bases not matched to a gene. CDR3 nucleotides: TGTGCCAGCAGCTTAGGTAGCGGGAGGATGTACGAGCAGTACTTC. This sequence encodes CASSLGSGRMYEQYF.

This clonotype was seen more than once but under ten times. The chain recombines TRBV5-4 with TRBJ2-1, with 9 bases identical to TRBD2. Trimming removed 2 bases from V and 5 bases from J; junction bases left unmatched: 11. The CDR3 runs to 17 residues. Looked up from germline, CDR1 is SGHNT and CDR2 is YYREEE (reference sequence). Written as DNA, the CDR3 is TGTGCCAGCAGCTTTAGTAGCGGGAGTAGGGTGGACAATGAGCAGTTCTTC. Its translation: CASSFSSGSRVDNEQFF.

The rearrangement joins TRBV4-3 to TRBJ2-3, with D unclear. This CDR3 region has 14 residues. The V gene lost 1 base and the J gene lost 2 bases, with 7 bases spanning the gap. Germline V lookup: CDR1 LGHNA, CDR2 YSLEER. CDR3 DNA sequence: TGCGCCAGCAGCCAAGGGCAGAACACAGATACGCAGTATTTT. Translating it yields CASSQGQNTDTQYF.

This clonotype was counted between two and nine times. The gene calls are TRBV5-1 and TRBJ1-4; 9 nucleotides align to TRBD1. This CDR3 region has 14 residues. Germline lookup yields CDR1 SGHRS and CDR2 YFSETQ. The ends lost 7 bases at V and 7 bases at J; junction bases unmatched: 8. CDR3 residues: CASGPGTGREKLFF. The CDR3 DNA is TGCGCCAGCGGACCCGGGACAGGGCGTGAAAAACTGTTTTTT.

A few counts support this clonotype. The chain joins TRBV12-3 or TRBV12-4 to TRBJ1-1; perhaps TRBD1 as D (6 bases). CDR3 size: 14 residues. Deletions cut 2 bases from V and 10 bases from J, with 17 bases between. The CDR3 here is CASSLRVGRGLAFF. The CDR3 DNA sequence: TGTGCCAGCAGTTTAAGGGTGGGCAGGGGACTAGCTTTCTTT.

The chain recombines TRBV15 with TRBJ2-7; D is possibly TRBD1 (5 bases). This CDR3 is built from 12 residues. Germline V lookup: CDR1 LNHNV, CDR2 YYDKDF (reference sequence). Trimming shortened V by 5 bases and J by 7 bases, and 12 bases separated the two germline ends. The CDR3 DNA reads as TGTGCCACCAGCTCGCGCCAGGGAGAGCAGTACTTC. Amino acids: CATSSRQGEQYF.

This chain uses TRBV5-1 with TRBJ2-3; 7 nucleotides align to TRBD2. Germline assignment: CDR1 SGHRS and CDR2 YFSETQ. The CDR3 length is 16 residues. Germline trimming cut 4 bases from V and 3 bases from J; bases unmatched to any gene: 11. CDR3 DNA: TGCGCCAGCAGCCCTGGTAGGGGCGGGAGTACAGATACGCAGTATTTT. This sequence encodes CASSPGRGGSTDTQYF.

This clonotype has at least ten counts. The chain employs TRBV12-3 or TRBV12-4 and TRBJ2-1; 11 bases line up with TRBD1. This CDR3 comprises 14 residues. With 6 bases clipped from V and 10 bases from J, the junction kept 8 bases outside the gene matches. The CDR3 reads CASSLGQGAGEQFF. For the CDR3, the DNA is TGTGCCAGCAGCCTAGGACAGGGGGCAGGGGAGCAGTTCTTC.

The rearrangement joins TRBV9 to TRBJ2-5; unclear D gene. CDR1 and CDR2 from the germline V gene are SGDLS and YYNGEE. This CDR3 is built from 15 residues. V lost 0 bases and J 5 bases, leaving 14 bases between the germline ends. The CDR3 DNA reads as TGTGCCAGCAGCGTAGAAATGGGGAAAATTGAGACCCAGTACTTC. This encodes CASSVEMGKIETQYF.

This clonotype occurred a few times. V usage is TRBV7-2 and J usage is TRBJ2-1; 9 bases are shared with TRBD2. Losses at the gene ends were 2 bases for V and 4 bases for J; bases not matched to a gene: 6. The CDR3 length is 16 residues. Germline CDR1 and CDR2: SGHTA and FQGNSA. CDR3 amino acids: CASSLFSGSPYNEQFF. The DNA of the CDR3 is TGTGCCAGCAGCTTATTTAGCGGGAGTCCATACAATGAGCAGTTCTTC.